The 18 T cell receptor beta chains in this list originate from one sample, sequenced in a study of blood T cell repertoires in COVID-19. Generated by immunoSEQ multiplex PCR, the TCRdb table keeps only in-frame clones and is missing some. The repertoire has under 250,000 clones, 65% to 85% of them found once; the top ten carry around 25%. The sample comprised peripheral blood. These receptors came from a man aged 40-55 years with acute or convalescent COVID-19.

The chain employs TRBV19 and TRBJ1-5, with D perhaps TRBD1 (6 bases). Germline V gene sequence: CDR1 LNHDA, CDR2 SQIVND (reference sequence). The CDR3 runs to 15 residues. The V and J ends lost 7 bases and 3 bases respectively, with 16 bases between them. CDR3: CASTTGSPFNQPQHF. Here the CDR3 DNA reads TGTGCCAGTACTACAGGGTCACCGTTCAATCAGCCCCAGCATTTT.

The J gene is TRBJ1-6, the V gene TRBV19; 7 bases are a match to TRBD1. The CDR3 has 14 residues. The junction had 9 bases not matched to a gene; V was cut back by 5 bases and J by 11 bases. Germline V gene data show CDR1 as LNHDA and CDR2 as SQIVND (reference sequence). The CDR3 spells CASSEGTAPPPLHF. In DNA, the CDR3 is TGTGCCAGTAGTGAAGGGACAGCTCCTCCACCCCTCCACTTT.

The chain uses TRBV7-2 and TRBJ2-6, with unresolved D. The CDR3 covers 17 residues. CDR1 is SGHTA, CDR2 FQGNSA, per germline. V lost 1 base, J lost 1 base, and 11 bases lay in between. Here the CDR3 reads CASSLEHPGSGANVLTF. The CDR3 DNA follows: TGTGCCAGCAGCTTAGAACACCCAGGATCTGGGGCCAACGTCCTGACTTTC.

The chain uses TRBV6-2 or TRBV6-3 and TRBJ2-7; tentative D call: TRBD2 (6 bases). Germline-derived CDR1 and CDR2 are MNHEY and SVGEGT. The CDR3 spans 12 residues. V lost 6 bases and J 5 bases, leaving 11 bases between the germline ends. The CDR3 region is CASSGRLDEQYF. Written as DNA, the CDR3 is TGTGCCAGCAGCGGGAGATTAGACGAGCAGTACTTC.

This clone has only a few counts. The chain couples TRBV28 to TRBJ2-7; 7 bases map to TRBD1. V dropped 6 bases and J dropped 6; count of bases not matched to a gene: 8. Germline V gives CDR1 MDHEN, CDR2 SYDVKM. This CDR3 has 13 residues. CDR3 bases: TGTGCCAGCAGAAGATTGACAGGGACCGAGCAGTACTTC. Amino acids: CASRRLTGTEQYF.

This clone has only one observation. The chain recombines TRBV3-1 (or the pseudogene TRBV3-2) with TRBJ1-5; a weak D match, TRBD1 (6 bases). V lost 0 bases and J lost 2, with 8 bases in between. The CDR3 spans 15 residues. The germline gives CDR1 LGHDT, CDR2 YNNKEL (reference sequence). The CDR3 spells CASSQDSGGNQPQHF. The CDR3 coding sequence is TGTGCCAGCAGCCAAGATTCAGGGGGCAATCAGCCCCAGCATTTT.

The rearrangement uses TRBV5-6 and TRBJ1-1; no clear D. CDR1 and CDR2 (germline): SGHDT, YYEEEE. The CDR3 is made up of 13 amino acids. The V end lost 0 bases, the J end lost 6 bases, and 9 bases lay between the germline ends. CDR3 DNA: TGTGCCAGCAGCTTGGGTTCGAGTTCTGAAGCTTTCTTT. Protein sequence: CASSLGSSSEAFF.

The V and J genes are TRBV28 and TRBJ1-2, with TRBD1 as a possible D gene (6 bases). CDR1 is MDHEN and CDR2 is SYDVKM in the germline V gene. This CDR3 comprises 13 residues. V shed 2 bases and J shed 7 bases, with 11 bases lying between them. The CDR3, as DNA: TGTGCCAGCAGTTTAACAGGGCCCTCTGGCTACACCTTC. Translating gives CASSLTGPSGYTF.

The rearrangement uses TRBV5-4 and TRBJ1-2; D gene ambiguous. Germline V gene sequence: CDR1 SGHNT, CDR2 YYREEE (reference sequence). The ends were cut back, 3 bases at V and 2 bases at J, with 8 bases in the middle. The CDR3 length is 13 residues. The CDR3 is CASSSIRNYGYTF. The CDR3 DNA sequence: TGTGCCAGCAGCTCTATCCGAAACTATGGCTACACCTTC.

The chain recombines TRBV7-8 with TRBJ2-3; 8 positions match TRBD2. CDR1 SGHVS and CDR2 FQNEAQ come from the germline V gene. J gave up 2 bases and V 1 base, and 5 bases lay outside the gene matches. This CDR3 spans 16 amino acids. The CDR3: CASSLDSAGDTDTQYF. CDR3 nucleotides: TGTGCCAGCAGCTTAGACTCAGCGGGAGACACAGATACGCAGTATTTT.

The chain is built from TRBV10-3 and TRBJ1-2; 7 nucleotides agree with TRBD1. J gave up 5 bases and V 6 bases, and 12 bases lay outside the gene matches. The CDR3 covers 15 residues. CDR1 is ENHRY and CDR2 is SYGVKD in the germline V gene. The CDR3 nucleotides are TGTGCCATCAGACCACCGGGACAGCTTAATTATGGCTACACCTTC. It encodes CAIRPPGQLNYGYTF.

This chain connects TRBV7-9 to TRBJ2-2; 16 bases agree with TRBD2. The V gene's germline CDR1 is SEHNR and CDR2 FQNEAQ (reference sequence). The CDR3 runs to 16 residues. Unmatched junction bases numbered 4, after V lost 6 bases and J lost 6 bases. CDR3 coding DNA: TGTGCCAGCAGAACCGGGACTAGCGGGAGGGCCGGGGAGCTGTTTTTT. This encodes CASRTGTSGRAGELFF.

The CDR3 spells CASSVGDGRRFEQYF. In DNA form, the CDR3 reads TGTGCCAGCAGCGTCGGGGACGGGAGACGTTTCGAGCAGTACTTC. This sequence joins TRBV9 and TRBJ2-7, with D possibly being TRBD2 (6 bases). Per the germline V gene, CDR1 is SGDLS and CDR2 is YYNGEE. This CDR3 spans 15 amino acids. V lost 2 bases, J lost 6 bases, and 18 bases lay in between.

The chain has TRBV2 and TRBJ1-4, with 7 bases lining up with TRBD1. The CDR3 consists of 14 residues. The V and J ends lost 5 bases and 7 bases, in that order; junction bases with no gene match: 7. Per germline, CDR1 SNHLY and CDR2 FYNNEI. The CDR3 DNA is TGTGCCAGCAGTTGGACAGGCGGGCTTGAAAAACTGTTTTTT. This sequence encodes CASSWTGGLEKLFF.

This clone was seen just once. The chain joins TRBV27 to TRBJ2-3; 10 nucleotides line up with TRBD2. This CDR3 has 15 amino acids. Unmatched junction bases numbered 11, after V lost 8 bases and J lost 6 bases. CDR1 and CDR2 (germline): MNHEY, SMNVEV (reference sequence). The CDR3 DNA reads TGTGCCAGCTCCCCGCCAGCGGGAGGGTGGGATACGCAGTATTTT. This translates into CASSPPAGGWDTQYF.

The CDR3 is CASSTIFQGSYEQYF. The CDR3, as DNA: TGTGCCAGCAGCACTATCTTTCAGGGGTCCTACGAGCAGTACTTC. This chain links TRBV7-9 with TRBJ2-7; D might be TRBD1 (6 bases). Germline V CDR1 and CDR2: SEHNR, FQNEAQ (reference sequence). V was pared by 5 bases and J by 1 base, with 15 bases between. The CDR3 runs 15 residues.

This chain uses TRBV3-1 (or the pseudogene TRBV3-2) with TRBJ2-3; D not certain. Trimming took off 6 bases at V and 4 bases at J, with 11 bases between the two ends. The CDR3 spans 13 residues. The germline CDR1 and CDR2 sequences are LGHDT and YNNKEL (reference sequence). CDR3: CASRKHEADTQYF. The CDR3 nucleotides read TGTGCCAGCAGAAAACATGAGGCAGATACGCAGTATTTT.

The J gene is TRBJ1-2, the V gene TRBV18; the D gene is possibly TRBD1 (5 bases). The CDR3 sequence is 14 residues long. CDR1 and CDR2 from the germline V gene are KGHSH and LQKENI. V was pared by 3 bases and J by 6 bases, with 14 bases between. DNA for the CDR3: TGTGCCAGCTCACCGGGGCAGGCCGAGGATGGCTACACCTTC. The encoded protein is CASSPGQAEDGYTF.